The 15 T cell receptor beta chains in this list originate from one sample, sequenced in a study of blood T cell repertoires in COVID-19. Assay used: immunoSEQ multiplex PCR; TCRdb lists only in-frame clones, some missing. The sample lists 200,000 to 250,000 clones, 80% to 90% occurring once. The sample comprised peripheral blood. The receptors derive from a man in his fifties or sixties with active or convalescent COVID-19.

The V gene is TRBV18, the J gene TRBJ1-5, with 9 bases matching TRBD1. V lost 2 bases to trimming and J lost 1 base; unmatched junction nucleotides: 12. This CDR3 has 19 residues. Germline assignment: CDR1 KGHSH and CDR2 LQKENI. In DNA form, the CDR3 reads TGTGCCAGCTCACCAACCGGGACAGGGAGAATAGGGAGCAATCAGCCCCAGCATTTT. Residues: CASSPTGTGRIGSNQPQHF.

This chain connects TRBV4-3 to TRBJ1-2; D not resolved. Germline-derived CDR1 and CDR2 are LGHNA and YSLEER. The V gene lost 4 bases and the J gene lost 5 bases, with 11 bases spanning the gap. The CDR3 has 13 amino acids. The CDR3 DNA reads TGCGCCAGCAGCCGAGAAATCCATTATGGCTACACCTTC. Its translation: CASSREIHYGYTF.

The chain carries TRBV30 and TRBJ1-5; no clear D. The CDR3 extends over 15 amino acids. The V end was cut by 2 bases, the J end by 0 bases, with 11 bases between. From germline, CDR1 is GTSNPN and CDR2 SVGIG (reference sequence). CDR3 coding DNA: TGTGCCTGGAGTCCTTCGCAGTTTAGCAATCAGCCCCAGCATTTT. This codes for CAWSPSQFSNQPQHF.

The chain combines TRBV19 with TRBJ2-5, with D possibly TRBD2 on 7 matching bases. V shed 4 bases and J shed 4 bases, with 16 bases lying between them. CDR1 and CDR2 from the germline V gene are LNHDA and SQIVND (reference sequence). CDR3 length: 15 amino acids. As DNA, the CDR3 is TGTGCCAGTAGTACGCACCGGGGGGCAGGAGAGACCCAGTACTTC. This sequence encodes CASSTHRGAGETQYF.

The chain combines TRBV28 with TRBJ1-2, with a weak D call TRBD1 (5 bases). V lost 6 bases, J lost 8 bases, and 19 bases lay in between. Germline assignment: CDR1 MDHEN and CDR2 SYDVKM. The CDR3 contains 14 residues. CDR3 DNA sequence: TGTGCCAGCAGGGGTACGGGGAGGGGAGGAGGCTACACCTTC. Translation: CASRGTGRGGGYTF.

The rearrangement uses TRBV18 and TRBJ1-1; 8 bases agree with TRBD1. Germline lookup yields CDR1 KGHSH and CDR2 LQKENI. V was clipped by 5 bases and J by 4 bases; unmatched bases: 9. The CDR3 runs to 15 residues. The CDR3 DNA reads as TGTGCCAGCTCAGAGGCGACAGGGGAGAGCACTGAAGCTTTCTTT. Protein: CASSEATGESTEAFF.

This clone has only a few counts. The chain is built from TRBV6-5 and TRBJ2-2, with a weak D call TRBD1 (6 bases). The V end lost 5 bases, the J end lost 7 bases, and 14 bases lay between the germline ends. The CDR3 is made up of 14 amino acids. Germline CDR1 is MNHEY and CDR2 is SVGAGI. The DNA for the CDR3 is TGTGCCAGCAGTCCCGGACAGAATCTCGGGGAGCTGTTTTTT. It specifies CASSPGQNLGELFF.

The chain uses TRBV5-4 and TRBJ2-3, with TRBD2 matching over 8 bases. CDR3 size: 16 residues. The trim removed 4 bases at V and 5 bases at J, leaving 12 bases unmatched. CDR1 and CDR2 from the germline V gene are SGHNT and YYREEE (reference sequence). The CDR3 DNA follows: TGTGCCAGCAGCCGGGGGGGGGCAGCGCCTGAAGATACGCAGTATTTT. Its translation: CASSRGGAAPEDTQYF.

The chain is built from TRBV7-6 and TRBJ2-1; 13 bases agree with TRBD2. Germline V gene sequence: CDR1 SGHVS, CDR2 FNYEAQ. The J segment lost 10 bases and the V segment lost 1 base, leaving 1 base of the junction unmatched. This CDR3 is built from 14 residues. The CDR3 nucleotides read TGTGCCAGCAGCTTAGAGGGACTAGCGGGAGAGCAGTTCTTC. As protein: CASSLEGLAGEQFF. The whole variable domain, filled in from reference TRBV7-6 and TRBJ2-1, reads GAGVSQSPRYKVTKRGQDVALRCDPISGHVSLYWYRQALGQGPEFLTYFNYEAQQDKSGLPNDRFSAERPEGSISTLTIQRTEQRDSAMYRCASSLEGLAGEQFFGPGTRLTVL.

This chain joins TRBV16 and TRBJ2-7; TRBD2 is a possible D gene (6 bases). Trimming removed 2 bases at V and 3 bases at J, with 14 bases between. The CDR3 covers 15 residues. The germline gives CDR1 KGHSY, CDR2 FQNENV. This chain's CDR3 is CASSQSTSRYYEQYF. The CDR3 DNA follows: TGTGCCAGCAGCCAAAGTACTAGCAGATACTACGAGCAGTACTTC.

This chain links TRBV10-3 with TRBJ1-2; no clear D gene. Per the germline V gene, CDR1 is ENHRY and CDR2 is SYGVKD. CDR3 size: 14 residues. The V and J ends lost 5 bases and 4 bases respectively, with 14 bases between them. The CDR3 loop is CAISNQAGFYGYTF. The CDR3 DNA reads TGTGCCATCAGTAACCAGGCGGGTTTCTATGGCTACACCTTC.

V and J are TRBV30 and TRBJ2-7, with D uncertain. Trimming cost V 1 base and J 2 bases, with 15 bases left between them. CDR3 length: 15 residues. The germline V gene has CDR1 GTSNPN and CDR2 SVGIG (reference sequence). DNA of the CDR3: TGTGCCTGGAGTGGGGTAGGCGGAACGACCTACGAGCAGTACTTC. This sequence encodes CAWSGVGGTTYEQYF. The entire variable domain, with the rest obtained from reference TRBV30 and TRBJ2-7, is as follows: SQTIHQWPATLVQPVGSPLSLECTVEGTSNPNLYWYRQAAGRGLQLLFYSVGIGQISSEVPQNLSASRPQDRQFILSSKKLLLSDSGFYLCAWSGVGGTTYEQYFGPGTRLTVT.

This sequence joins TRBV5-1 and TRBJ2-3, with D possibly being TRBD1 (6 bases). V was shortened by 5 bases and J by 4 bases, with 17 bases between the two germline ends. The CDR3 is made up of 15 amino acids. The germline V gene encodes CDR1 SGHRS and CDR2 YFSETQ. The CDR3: CASRPPNAGADTQYF. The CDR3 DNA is TGCGCCAGCAGACCTCCTAACGCAGGGGCAGATACGCAGTATTTT.

The CDR3 reads CASSQGTGQIYGYTF. CDR3 sequence (DNA): TGTGCCAGCAGCCAAGGGACAGGGCAAATCTATGGCTACACCTTC. The chain carries TRBV3-1 (or the pseudogene TRBV3-2) and TRBJ1-2, with 8 bases that match TRBD1. CDR3 size: 15 residues. Trimming at V came to 1 base and at J to 4 bases, leaving 5 bases not matched to a gene. Germline V gene lookup returns CDR1 LGHDT and CDR2 YNNKEL (reference sequence).

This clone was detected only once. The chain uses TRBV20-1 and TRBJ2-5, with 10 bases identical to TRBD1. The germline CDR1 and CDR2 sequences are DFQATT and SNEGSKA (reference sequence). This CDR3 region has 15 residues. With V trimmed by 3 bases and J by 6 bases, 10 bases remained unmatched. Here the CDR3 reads CSASRGTGELQTQYF. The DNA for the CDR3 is TGCAGTGCTAGTAGGGGGACAGGGGAGTTGCAGACCCAGTACTTC.